This TCR beta chain was sequenced during a study of T cells after yellow fever vaccination. Germline V gives CDR1 SGHDT, CDR2 YYEEEE. The V and J ends lost 4 bases and 3 bases respectively, with 14 bases between them. The CDR3 consists of 15 residues. This clonotype was counted ten times or more. They built TCR cDNA with 5'RACE template switching, a step that put in a universal primer site and UMIs. TCRdb analysed the 5' RACE reads with MiXCR anew, one entry per CDR3 protein. The table records about 110,000 distinct CDR3 sequences, 8.4% of them present only once. The V gene is TRBV5-6, the J gene TRBJ2-1; D is undetermined. This TCR was recovered from a young man who received the YFV17D yellow fever vaccine. This material consisted of CD8+ T cells sorted from PBMCs, taken 45 days after the yellow fever booster vaccination. Here the CDR3 DNA reads TGTGCCAGCAGCGTAGAACAGCGATACTACAATGAGCAGTTCTTC. It specifies CASSVEQRYYNEQFF.